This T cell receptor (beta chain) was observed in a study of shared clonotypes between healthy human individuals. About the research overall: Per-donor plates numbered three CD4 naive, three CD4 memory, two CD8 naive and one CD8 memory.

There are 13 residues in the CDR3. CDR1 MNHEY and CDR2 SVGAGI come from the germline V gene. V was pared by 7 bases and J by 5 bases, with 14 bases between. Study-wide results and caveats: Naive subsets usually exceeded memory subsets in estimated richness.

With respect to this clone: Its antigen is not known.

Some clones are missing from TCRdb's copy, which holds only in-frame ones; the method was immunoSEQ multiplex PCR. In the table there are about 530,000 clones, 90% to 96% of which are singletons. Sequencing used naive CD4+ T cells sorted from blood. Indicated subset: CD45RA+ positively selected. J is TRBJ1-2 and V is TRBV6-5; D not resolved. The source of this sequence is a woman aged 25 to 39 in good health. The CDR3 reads CASTSGPEYGYTF. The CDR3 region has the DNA TGTGCCAGCACCTCAGGTCCGGAATATGGCTACACCTTC.